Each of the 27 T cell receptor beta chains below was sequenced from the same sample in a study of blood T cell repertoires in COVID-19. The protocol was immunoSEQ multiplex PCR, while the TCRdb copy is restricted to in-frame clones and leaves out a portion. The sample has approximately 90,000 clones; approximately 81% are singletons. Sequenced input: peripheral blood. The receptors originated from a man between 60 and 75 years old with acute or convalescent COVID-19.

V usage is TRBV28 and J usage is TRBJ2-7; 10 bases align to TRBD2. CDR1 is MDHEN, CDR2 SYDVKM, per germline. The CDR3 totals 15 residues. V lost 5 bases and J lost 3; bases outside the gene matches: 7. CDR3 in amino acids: CASSPYRLAGYEQYF. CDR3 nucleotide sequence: TGTGCCAGCAGTCCTTACCGACTAGCGGGCTACGAGCAGTACTTC.

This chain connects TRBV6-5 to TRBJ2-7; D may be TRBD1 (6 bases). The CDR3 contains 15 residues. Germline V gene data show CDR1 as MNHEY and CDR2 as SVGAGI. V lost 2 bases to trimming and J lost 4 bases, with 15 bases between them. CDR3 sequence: CASSYTTTGTYEQYF. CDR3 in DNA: TGTGCCAGCAGTTACACAACGACAGGTACTTACGAGCAGTACTTC.

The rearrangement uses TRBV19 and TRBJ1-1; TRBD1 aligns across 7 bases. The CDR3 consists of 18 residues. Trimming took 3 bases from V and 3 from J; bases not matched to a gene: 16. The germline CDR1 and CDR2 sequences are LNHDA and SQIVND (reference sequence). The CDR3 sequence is CASSIEKRLGTADTEAFF. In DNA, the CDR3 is TGTGCCAGTAGTATTGAGAAACGACTGGGGACAGCAGACACTGAAGCTTTCTTT.

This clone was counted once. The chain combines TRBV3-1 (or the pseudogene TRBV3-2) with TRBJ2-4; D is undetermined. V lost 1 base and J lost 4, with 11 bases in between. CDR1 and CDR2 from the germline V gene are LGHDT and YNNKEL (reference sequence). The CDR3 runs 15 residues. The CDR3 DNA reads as TGTGCCAGCAGCCAAGGGTACACTACTAAAAACATTCAGTACTTC. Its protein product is CASSQGYTTKNIQYF.

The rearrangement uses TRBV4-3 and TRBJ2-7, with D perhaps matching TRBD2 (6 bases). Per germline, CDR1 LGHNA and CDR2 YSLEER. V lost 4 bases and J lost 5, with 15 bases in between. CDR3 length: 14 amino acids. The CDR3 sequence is CASSPRGVRDEQYF. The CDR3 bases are TGCGCCAGCAGCCCCCGCGGGGTAAGAGACGAGCAGTACTTC.

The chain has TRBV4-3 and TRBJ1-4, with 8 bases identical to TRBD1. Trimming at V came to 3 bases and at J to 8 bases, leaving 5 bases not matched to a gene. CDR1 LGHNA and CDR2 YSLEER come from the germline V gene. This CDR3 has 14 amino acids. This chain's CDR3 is CASSHGQGTEKLFF. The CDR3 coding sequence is TGCGCCAGCAGCCACGGACAGGGCACAGAAAAACTGTTTTTT.

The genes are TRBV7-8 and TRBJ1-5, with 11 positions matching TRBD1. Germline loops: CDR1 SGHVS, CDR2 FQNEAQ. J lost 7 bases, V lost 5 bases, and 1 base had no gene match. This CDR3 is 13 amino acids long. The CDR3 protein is CASSRDRGQPQHF. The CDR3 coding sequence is TGTGCCAGCAGCCGGGACAGGGGGCAGCCCCAGCATTTT.

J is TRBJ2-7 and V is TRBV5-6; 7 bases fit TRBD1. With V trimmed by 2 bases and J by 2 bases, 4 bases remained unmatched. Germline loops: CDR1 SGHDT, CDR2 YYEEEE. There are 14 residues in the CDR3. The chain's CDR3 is CASSFAGTAYEQYF. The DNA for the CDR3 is TGTGCCAGCAGCTTCGCCGGGACAGCCTACGAGCAGTACTTC.

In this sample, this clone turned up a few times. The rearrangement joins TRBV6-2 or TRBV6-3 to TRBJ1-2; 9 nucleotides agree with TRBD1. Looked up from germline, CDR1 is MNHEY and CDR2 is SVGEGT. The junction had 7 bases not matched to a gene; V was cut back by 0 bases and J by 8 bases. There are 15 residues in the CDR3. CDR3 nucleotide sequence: TGTGCCAGCAGTTACTCAGACGGGACAGGGAAAGGCTACACCTTC. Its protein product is CASSYSDGTGKGYTF.

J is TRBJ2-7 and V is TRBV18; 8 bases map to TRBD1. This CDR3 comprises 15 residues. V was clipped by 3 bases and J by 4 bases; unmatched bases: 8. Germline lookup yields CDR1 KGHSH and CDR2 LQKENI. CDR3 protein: CASSPTGDRQYEQYF. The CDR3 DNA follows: TGTGCCAGCTCACCGACAGGGGACAGACAATACGAGCAGTACTTC.

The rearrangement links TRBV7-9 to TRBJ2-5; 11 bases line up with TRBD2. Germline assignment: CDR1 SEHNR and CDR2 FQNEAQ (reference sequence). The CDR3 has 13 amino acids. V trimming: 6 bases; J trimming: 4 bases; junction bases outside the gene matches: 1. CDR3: CASRGTSGETQYF. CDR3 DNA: TGTGCCAGCAGAGGGACTAGCGGAGAGACCCAGTACTTC. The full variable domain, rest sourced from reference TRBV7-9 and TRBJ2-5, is DTGVSQNPRHKITKRGQNVTFRCDPISEHNRLYWYRQTLGQGPEFLTYFQNEAQLEKSRLLSDRFSAERPKGSFSTLEIQRTEQGDSAMYLCASRGTSGETQYFGPGTRLLVL.

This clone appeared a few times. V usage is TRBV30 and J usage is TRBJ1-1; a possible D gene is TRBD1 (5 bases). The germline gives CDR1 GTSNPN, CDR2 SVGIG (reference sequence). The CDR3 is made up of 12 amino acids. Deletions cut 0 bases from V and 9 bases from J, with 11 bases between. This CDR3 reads CAWSVSSGKAFF. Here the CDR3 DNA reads TGTGCCTGGAGTGTAAGTTCAGGGAAAGCTTTCTTT.

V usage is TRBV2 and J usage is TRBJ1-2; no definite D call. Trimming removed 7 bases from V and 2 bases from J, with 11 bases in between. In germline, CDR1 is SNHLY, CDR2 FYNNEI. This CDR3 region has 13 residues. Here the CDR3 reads CASTVGRNYGYTF. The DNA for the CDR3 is TGTGCCAGCACCGTGGGGAGGAACTATGGCTACACCTTC.

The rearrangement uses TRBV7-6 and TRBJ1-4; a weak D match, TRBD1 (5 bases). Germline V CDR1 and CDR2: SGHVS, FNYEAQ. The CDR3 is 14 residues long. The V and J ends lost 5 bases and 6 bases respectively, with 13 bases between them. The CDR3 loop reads CASSLDGGDEKLFF. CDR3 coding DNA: TGTGCCAGCAGCCTAGACGGGGGGGATGAAAAACTGTTTTTT.

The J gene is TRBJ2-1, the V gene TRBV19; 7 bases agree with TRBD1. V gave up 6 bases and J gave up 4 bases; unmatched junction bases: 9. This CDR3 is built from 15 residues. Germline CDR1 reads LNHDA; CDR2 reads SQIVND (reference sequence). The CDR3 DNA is TGTGCCAGTAGAACCTCACAGGGGATGTACAATGAGCAGTTCTTC. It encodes CASRTSQGMYNEQFF.

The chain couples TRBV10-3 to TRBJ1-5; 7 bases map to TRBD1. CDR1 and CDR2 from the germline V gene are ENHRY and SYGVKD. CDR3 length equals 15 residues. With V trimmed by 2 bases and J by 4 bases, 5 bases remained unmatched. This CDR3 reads CAISEATGANQPQHF. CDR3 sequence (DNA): TGTGCCATCAGTGAGGCTACAGGGGCAAATCAGCCCCAGCATTTT.

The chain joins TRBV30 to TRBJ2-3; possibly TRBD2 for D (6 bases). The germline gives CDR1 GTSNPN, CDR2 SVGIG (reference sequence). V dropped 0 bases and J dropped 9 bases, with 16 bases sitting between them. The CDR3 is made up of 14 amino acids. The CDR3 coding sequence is TGTGCCTGGAGTGTAGAGACATGGGGAGGAACGCAGTATTTT. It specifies CAWSVETWGGTQYF.

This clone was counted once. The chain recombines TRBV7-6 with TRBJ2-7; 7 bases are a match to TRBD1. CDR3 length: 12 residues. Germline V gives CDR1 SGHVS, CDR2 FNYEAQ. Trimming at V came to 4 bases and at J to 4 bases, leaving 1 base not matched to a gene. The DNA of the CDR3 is TGTGCCAGCAGCTCGACAGGGTACGAGCAGTACTTC. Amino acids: CASSSTGYEQYF.

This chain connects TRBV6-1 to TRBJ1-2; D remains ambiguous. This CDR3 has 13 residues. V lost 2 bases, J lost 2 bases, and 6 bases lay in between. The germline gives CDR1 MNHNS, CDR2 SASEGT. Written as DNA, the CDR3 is TGTGCCAGCAGTGAAAACGGGAACTATGGCTACACCTTC. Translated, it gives CASSENGNYGYTF.

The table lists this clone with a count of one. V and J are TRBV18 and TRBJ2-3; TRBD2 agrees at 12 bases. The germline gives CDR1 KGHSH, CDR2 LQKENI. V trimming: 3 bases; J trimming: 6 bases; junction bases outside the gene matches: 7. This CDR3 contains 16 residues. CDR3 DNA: TGTGCCAGCTCACCGCCCCTAGCGGGGGGGCCGGATACGCAGTATTTT. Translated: CASSPPLAGGPDTQYF.

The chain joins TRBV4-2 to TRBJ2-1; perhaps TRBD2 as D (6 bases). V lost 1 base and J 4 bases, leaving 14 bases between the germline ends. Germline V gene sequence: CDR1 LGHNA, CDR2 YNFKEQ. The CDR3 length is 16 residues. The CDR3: CASSQVLAGIYNEQFF. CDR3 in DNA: TGTGCCAGCAGCCAAGTTCTCGCGGGGATTTACAATGAGCAGTTCTTC.

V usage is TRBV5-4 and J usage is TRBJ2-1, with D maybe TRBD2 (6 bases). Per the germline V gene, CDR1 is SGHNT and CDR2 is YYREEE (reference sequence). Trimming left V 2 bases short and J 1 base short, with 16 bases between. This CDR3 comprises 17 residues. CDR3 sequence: CASSFLLAAGSYNEQFF. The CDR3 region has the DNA TGTGCCAGCAGCTTTTTATTAGCGGCCGGTTCCTACAATGAGCAGTTCTTC.

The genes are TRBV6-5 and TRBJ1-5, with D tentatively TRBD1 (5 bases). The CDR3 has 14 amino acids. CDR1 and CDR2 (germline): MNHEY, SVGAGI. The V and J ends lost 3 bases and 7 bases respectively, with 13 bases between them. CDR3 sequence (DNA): TGTGCCAGCAGTTATTTAGGGGAACGCCAGCCCCAGCATTTT. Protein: CASSYLGERQPQHF.

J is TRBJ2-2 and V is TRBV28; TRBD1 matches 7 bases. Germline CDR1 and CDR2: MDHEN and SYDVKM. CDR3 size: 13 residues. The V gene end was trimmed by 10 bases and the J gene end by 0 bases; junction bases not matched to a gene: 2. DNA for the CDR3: TGTGCCACAGGGACAGCGAACACCGGGGAGCTGTTTTTT. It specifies CATGTANTGELFF.

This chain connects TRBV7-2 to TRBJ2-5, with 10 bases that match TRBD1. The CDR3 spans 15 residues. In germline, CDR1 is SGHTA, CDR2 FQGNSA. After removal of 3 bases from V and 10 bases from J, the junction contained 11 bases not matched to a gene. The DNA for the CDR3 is TGTGCCAGCAGCTTCTGGACAGGGGGGGTAGGGAGCCAGTACTTC. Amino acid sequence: CASSFWTGGVGSQYF. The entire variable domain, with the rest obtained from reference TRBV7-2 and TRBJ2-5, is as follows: GAGVSQSPSNKVTEKGKDVELRCDPISGHTALYWYRQSLGQGLEFLIYFQGNSAPDKSGLPSDRFSAERTGGSVSTLTIQRTQQEDSAVYLCASSFWTGGVGSQYFGPGTRLLVL.

The CDR3 region has the DNA TGTGCCAGCAGTCGAATGACAGGGGAAGGCCAGCCCCAGCATTTT. Residues: CASSRMTGEGQPQHF. This sequence joins TRBV6-6 and TRBJ1-5, with 8 bases aligning to TRBD1. The germline V gene has CDR1 MNHNY and CDR2 SVGAGI (reference sequence). The CDR3 runs 15 residues. The J segment lost 7 bases and the V segment lost 5 bases, leaving 10 bases of the junction unmatched.

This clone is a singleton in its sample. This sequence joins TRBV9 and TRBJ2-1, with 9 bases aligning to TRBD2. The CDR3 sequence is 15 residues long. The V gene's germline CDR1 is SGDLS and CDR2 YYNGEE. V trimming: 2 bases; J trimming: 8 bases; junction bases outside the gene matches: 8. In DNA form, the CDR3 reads TGTGCCAGCAGCGTTAGCGGGAGTAACTTCGATGAGCAGTTCTTC. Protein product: CASSVSGSNFDEQFF. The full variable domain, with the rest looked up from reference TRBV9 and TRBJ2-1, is DSGVTQTPKHLITATGQRVTLRCSPRSGDLSVYWYQQSLDQGLQFLIQYYNGEERAKGNILERFSAQQFPDLHSELNLSSLELGDSALYFCASSVSGSNFDEQFFGPGTRLTVL.